This TCR beta chain was observed in a study of technical replicates of blood from a handful of donors. TCRdb keeps only in-frame clones here, not all; method: immunoSEQ multiplex PCR. The sample records 80,000 or so clones, roughly 98% being singletons. Germline V CDR1 and CDR2: LNHNV, YYDKDF (reference sequence). Trimming took off 8 bases at V and 5 bases at J, with 14 bases between the two ends. The CDR3 is made up of 13 amino acids. This clone was detected once. This clonotype was sampled from a human donor in good health. The sample comprised T cells isolated from PBMCs. The gene calls are TRBV15 and TRBJ2-3; possible D gene TRBD1, 6 bases. CDR3 in amino acids: CATRHRAIDTQYF. CDR3 DNA sequence: TGTGCCACCCGGCACAGGGCTATAGATACGCAGTATTTT.